This T cell receptor beta chain is drawn from a study of blood T cell repertoires in COVID-19. Overall study context: Material from acute and convalescent COVID-19 was sourced from the United States, Italy and Spain. Sample material is recorded as cDNA or gDNA derived from T cells, B-cell-depleted T cells, or PBMCs.

As originally analysed: Nucleated cell number was recorded as an estimate derived from reference gene primer amplification. The assay was immunoSEQ multiplex PCR, and TCRdb's table has in-frame clones only and misses some. V, J and clone size derive from that table, while D and trimming were established from the DNA sequence. Of around 100,000 clones listed, 70% to 85% are singletons. V shed 4 bases and J 4 bases; nucleotides not matched to a gene: 13. The CDR3 runs 19 residues. Germline CDR1 is MDHEN and CDR2 is SYDVKM. Sequencing was done on a sample of peripheral blood. The chain combines TRBV28 with TRBJ2-5, with 15 positions matching TRBD2. The clonotype was recovered from a human donor in a cohort sampled during active COVID-19. The CDR3 sequence: CASSSLGTSGGTSPETQYF. The CDR3, as DNA: TGTGCCAGCAGTTCCCTCGGGACTAGCGGGGGGACTTCCCCAGAGACCCAGTACTTC.